A single sample is the source of the 24 T cell receptor beta chains below, sequenced in a study of T cell repertoires in cytomegalovirus infection. Their recognized antigens are unknown. TCRdb recomputed calls from the reads with MiXCR, one row per CDR3 protein. This sample has about a million distinct CDR3 sequences, with around 32% found just once. The starting material was cultured CD8+ T cells from PBMCs, obtained from culture after CMV antigen stimulation. These receptors originate from a human donor in good health (CMV status not recorded). Some clones in this sample may be carry-over from other donors' samples.

For this clonotype: Germline is not matched at one junction end, which may reflect a read error. The rearrangement links TRBV7-7 to TRBJ2-5; 8 bases line up with TRBD2. The germline V gene encodes CDR1 SSHAT and CDR2 FNYEAQ (reference sequence). This CDR3 contains 15 residues. CDR3 coding DNA: TGTGCTAGCAGCCCGGGGGGGGCGATCTTGGAGACCCAGTACTTC. This encodes CASSPGGAILETQYF.

The gene calls are TRBV7-4 and TRBJ2-4; TRBD1 agrees at 10 bases. The CDR3 consists of 14 residues. Germline V gene lookup returns CDR1 SGHVT and CDR2 SQSDAQ. The V gene end was trimmed by 6 bases and the J gene end by 6 bases; junction bases not matched to a gene: 5. CDR3 in amino acids: CASRSDRGGNIQYF. CDR3 in DNA: TGTGCCAGCAGATCGGACAGGGGGGGAAACATTCAGTACTTC.

This chain joins TRBV7-2 and TRBJ2-5; D is perhaps TRBD1 or TRBD2 (6 bases each). The CDR3 sequence is 16 residues long. Germline V gene lookup returns CDR1 SGHTA and CDR2 FQGNSA. V lost 1 base to trimming and J lost 1 base, with 13 bases between them. The CDR3 protein is CASSLVGGGIQETQYF. The CDR3 nucleotides are TGTGCCAGCAGCTTAGTTGGAGGGGGGATCCAAGAGACCCAGTACTTC.

The rearrangement joins TRBV12-3 or TRBV12-4 to TRBJ2-1, with TRBD2 matching 8 bases. Trimming at V came to 4 bases and at J to 5 bases, leaving 7 bases not matched to a gene. This CDR3 has 15 residues. The CDR3: CASSSRGADNNEQFF. CDR3 coding DNA: TGTGCCAGCAGTTCGCGGGGGGCCGATAACAATGAGCAGTTCTTC.

This clonotype appeared many times. This rearrangement joins TRBV7-9 to TRBJ1-2; D remains unclear. CDR1 and CDR2 (germline): SEHNR, FQNEAQ (reference sequence). Trimming left V 1 base short and J 4 bases short, with 10 bases between. This CDR3 has 14 residues. CDR3 protein: CASSLVGASYGYTF. The CDR3, as DNA: TGTGCCAGCAGCTTAGTTGGAGCGAGCTATGGCTACACCTTC.

This clonotype was counted only a few times. This chain uses TRBV9 with TRBJ2-6; no definite D call. CDR3 length: 14 residues. V was trimmed by 3 bases and J by 3 bases, leaving 7 bases between them. Germline V gives CDR1 SGDLS, CDR2 YYNGEE. The CDR3 coding sequence is TGTGCCAGCAGCGGCTCCGATGGGGCCAACGTCCTGACTTTC. This encodes CASSGSDGANVLTF.

This clonotype occurred many times. CDR3 residues: CSARGQGAGDTGELFF. The CDR3 region has the DNA TGCAGTGCTAGAGGACAGGGGGCGGGCGACACCGGGGAGCTGTTTTTT. The V gene is TRBV20-1, the J gene TRBJ2-2; 10 nucleotides line up with TRBD1. The CDR3 runs to 16 residues. The germline gives CDR1 DFQATT, CDR2 SNEGSKA (reference sequence). The J segment lost 3 bases and the V segment lost 1 base, leaving 5 bases of the junction unmatched.

This clonotype was recorded many times. The V gene is TRBV12-3 or TRBV12-4, the J gene TRBJ1-5, with a possible D match to TRBD1 (6 bases). The CDR3 loop spans 14 amino acids. V was clipped by 5 bases and J by 3 bases, with 11 bases between them. The CDR3 bases are TGTGCCAGCAGTCTTGGACAGTTCAATCAGCCCCAGCATTTT. Its protein is CASSLGQFNQPQHF.

This clonotype was recorded many times. This chain joins TRBV7-2 and TRBJ1-6; tentatively, D is TRBD1 (5 bases). The germline CDR1 and CDR2 sequences are SGHTA and FQGNSA. The CDR3 covers 15 residues. V was cut by 4 bases and J by 13 bases, with 20 bases left in between. The CDR3 loop reads CASSSTRTSGAPLHF. In DNA, the CDR3 is TGTGCCAGCAGCTCAACCCGGACATCGGGCGCGCCCCTCCACTTT.

A few counts support this clonotype. The CDR3 DNA sequence: TGTGCCGGCAATGGACAGGCAGGACGCGGGGAGCTGTTTTTT. It encodes CAGNGQAGRGELFF. The rearrangement uses TRBV2 and TRBJ2-2; the match to TRBD1 covers 7 bases. The CDR3 contains 14 residues. Trimming at V came to 11 bases and at J to 7 bases, leaving 13 bases not matched to a gene. The germline V gene encodes CDR1 SNHLY and CDR2 FYNNEI.

The chain combines TRBV6-2 or TRBV6-3 with TRBJ2-7, with a weak D call TRBD1 (6 bases). V gave up 2 bases and J gave up 2 bases, with 13 bases separating them. The CDR3 spans 15 residues. CDR1 is MNHEY, CDR2 SVGEGT, per germline. In DNA form, the CDR3 reads TGTGCCAGCAGTTACCGATACCGGGACACCTACGAGCAGTACTTC. Protein product: CASSYRYRDTYEQYF.

The chain employs TRBV7-9 and TRBJ2-7, with no clear D. Germline values: CDR1 SEHNR, CDR2 FQNEAQ (reference sequence). V dropped 5 bases and J dropped 2 bases, with 10 bases sitting between them. This CDR3 is 13 amino acids long. This chain's CDR3 is CASSVEWAYEQYV. DNA of the CDR3: TGTGCCAGCAGCGTAGAATGGGCCTACGAGCAGTACGTC.

V is TRBV6-5 and J is TRBJ2-3, with D unclear. CDR3 length: 15 residues. Germline CDR1 and CDR2: MNHEY and SVGAGI. V dropped 0 bases and J dropped 10 bases, with 17 bases sitting between them. CDR3 DNA sequence: TGTGCCAGCAGTTACTCGACGCCAACGACGGTCCCGCAGTATTTT. Its translation: CASSYSTPTTVPQYF.

This clonotype has ten or more counts. The chain uses TRBV7-8 and TRBJ2-3; D not certain. CDR3 length: 15 amino acids. Trimming cost V 1 base and J 3 bases, with 11 bases left between them. Germline assignment: CDR1 SGHVS and CDR2 FQNEAQ. CDR3 in amino acids: CASSLVGSRTDTQYF. The CDR3 coding sequence is TGTGCCAGCAGCTTAGTCGGGTCAAGGACAGATACGCAGTATTTT.

This clonotype was recorded at least ten times. The chain couples TRBV20-1 to TRBJ2-1, with 11 bases lining up with TRBD1. With 0 bases clipped from V and 2 bases from J, the junction kept 3 bases outside the gene matches. Germline CDR1 is DFQATT and CDR2 is SNEGSKA (reference sequence). The CDR3 is 16 residues long. CDR3 in amino acids: CSAREPGQGAYNEQFF. The CDR3 nucleotides are TGCAGTGCTAGAGAACCGGGACAGGGGGCCTACAATGAGCAGTTCTTC.

V and J are TRBV27 and TRBJ2-2; TRBD2 is a possible D gene (5 bases). The CDR3 contains 16 residues. The ends were cut back, 7 bases at V and 9 bases at J, with 24 bases in the middle. Germline V gene lookup returns CDR1 MNHEY and CDR2 SMNVEV (reference sequence). The DNA of the CDR3 is TGTGCCAGCACCCGGGGTGTCCCACTGGGCCGTAGGGAGCTGTTTTTT. Translation: CASTRGVPLGRRELFF.

This clonotype has just a few counts. The rearrangement joins TRBV29-1 to TRBJ1-2; D gene ambiguous. Trimming removed 1 base from V and 6 bases from J, with 6 bases in between. Germline CDR1 and CDR2: SQVTM and ANQGSEA. The CDR3 contains 11 residues. The CDR3 sequence: CSVEGADGYTF. In DNA form, the CDR3 reads TGCAGCGTTGAAGGGGCGGATGGCTACACCTTC.

This clonotype was counted between two and nine times. The chain links TRBV27 to TRBJ2-7; D is possibly TRBD2 (5 bases). The germline gives CDR1 MNHEY, CDR2 SMNVEV (reference sequence). The V end lost 5 bases, the J end lost 6 bases, and 11 bases lay between the germline ends. This CDR3 is built from 12 residues. The CDR3 spells CASSTGSPEQYF. DNA of the CDR3: TGTGCCAGCAGTACGGGGAGTCCCGAGCAGTACTTC.

The V and J genes are TRBV28 and TRBJ2-7; 7 positions agree with TRBD1. Germline CDR1 reads MDHEN; CDR2 reads SYDVKM. With V trimmed by 6 bases and J by 5 bases, 7 bases remained unmatched. CDR3 size: 13 residues. The CDR3 protein is CASRENRGHEQYV. The CDR3 DNA reads TGTGCCAGCAGGGAGAACAGGGGACACGAGCAGTACGTC.

This clonotype turned up a few times. The V and J genes are TRBV14 and TRBJ2-1, with TRBD2 identical over 9 bases. Germline-derived CDR1 and CDR2 are SGHDN and FVKESK. J was trimmed by 5 bases and V by 1 base; bases with no gene match: 9. This CDR3 is 17 amino acids long. As DNA, the CDR3 is TGTGCCAGCAGCCAAGGGGGTAGCGGGGGCCAAAACAATGAGCAGTTCTTC. Protein product: CASSQGGSGGQNNEQFF.

The CDR3 coding sequence is TGTGCCAGCAGGGACTACAGCCCTGGAGAGACCCAGTACTTC. It is translated as CASRDYSPGETQYF. This chain links TRBV2 with TRBJ2-5; perhaps TRBD2 as D (6 bases). The germline V gene encodes CDR1 SNHLY and CDR2 FYNNEI. Trimming cost V 6 bases and J 4 bases, with 15 bases left between them. The CDR3 has 14 residues.

This clonotype has a count of ten or more. This chain links TRBV5-6 with TRBJ1-2, with D hard to call. The CDR3 has 14 residues. Germline CDR1 is SGHDT and CDR2 is YYEEEE. Deletions cut 1 base from V and 13 bases from J, with 20 bases between. CDR3 in DNA: TGTGCCAGCAGCTTGTCGGCCATCAAGAAAAGAGGCACCTTC. Its translation is CASSLSAIKKRGTF.

This clonotype was seen many times. The chain combines TRBV20-1 with TRBJ2-7; D gene uncertain. V dropped 0 bases and J dropped 2 bases, with 11 bases sitting between them. Per the germline V gene, CDR1 is DFQATT and CDR2 is SNEGSKA (reference sequence). The CDR3 totals 14 residues. The CDR3 loop reads CSARDSQTAYEQYF. The CDR3 DNA reads as TGCAGTGCTAGAGATTCCCAAACAGCCTACGAGCAGTACTTC.

V is TRBV5-6 and J is TRBJ1-1; 9 nucleotides line up with TRBD1. The V and J ends lost 1 base and 5 bases, in that order; junction bases with no gene match: 6. Germline assignment: CDR1 SGHDT and CDR2 YYEEEE. CDR3 size: 15 residues. CDR3 bases: TGTGCCAGCAGCTTGCCACAGGGGGCGAGGACTGAAGCTTTCTTT. It is translated as CASSLPQGARTEAFF.